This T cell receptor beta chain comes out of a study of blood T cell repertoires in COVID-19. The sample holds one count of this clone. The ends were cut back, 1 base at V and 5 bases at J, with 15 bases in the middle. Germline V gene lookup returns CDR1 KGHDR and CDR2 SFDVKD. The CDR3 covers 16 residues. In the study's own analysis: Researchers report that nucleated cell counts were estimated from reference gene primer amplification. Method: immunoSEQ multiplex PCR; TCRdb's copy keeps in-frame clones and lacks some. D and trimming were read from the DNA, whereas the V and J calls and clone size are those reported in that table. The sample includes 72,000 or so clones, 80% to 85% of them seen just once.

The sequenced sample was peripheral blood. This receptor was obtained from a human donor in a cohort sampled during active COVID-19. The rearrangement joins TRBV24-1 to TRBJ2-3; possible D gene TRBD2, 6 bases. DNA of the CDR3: TGTGCCACCAGTGATTTTGGGCGGGGTATGGGAGATACGCAGTATTTT. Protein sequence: CATSDFGRGMGDTQYF.